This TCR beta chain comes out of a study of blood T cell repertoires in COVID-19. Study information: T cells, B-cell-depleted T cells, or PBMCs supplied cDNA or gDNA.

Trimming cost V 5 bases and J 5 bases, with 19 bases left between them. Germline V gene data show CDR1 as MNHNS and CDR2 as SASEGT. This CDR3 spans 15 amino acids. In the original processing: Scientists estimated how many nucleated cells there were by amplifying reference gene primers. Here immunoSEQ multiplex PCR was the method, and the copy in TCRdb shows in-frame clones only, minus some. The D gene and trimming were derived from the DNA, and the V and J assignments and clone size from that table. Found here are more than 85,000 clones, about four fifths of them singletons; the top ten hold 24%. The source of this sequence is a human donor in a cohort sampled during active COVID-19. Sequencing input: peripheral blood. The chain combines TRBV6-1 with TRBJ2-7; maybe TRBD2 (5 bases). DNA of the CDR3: TGTGCCAGCAGTCCACTCGGGGATCTATCGAACGAGCAGTACTTC. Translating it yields CASSPLGDLSNEQYF.